The clone carrying this T cell receptor beta chain was seen once. This sample was included in a study of blood T cell repertoires in COVID-19. V dropped 1 base and J dropped 4; count of bases not matched to a gene: 7. Germline values: CDR1 SGHVS, CDR2 FQNEAQ. This CDR3 comprises 16 residues. Data came from immunoSEQ multiplex PCR; TCRdb stores just in-frame clones and leaves some out. The profile shows some 260,000 clones, 88% of them singletons. The sequence was collected from a human donor in a cohort sampled during active COVID-19. The chain employs TRBV7-8 and TRBJ1-1; TRBD1 agrees at 9 bases. The sample was peripheral blood. CDR3 sequence: CASSLVGGQGGTEAFF. In DNA, the CDR3 is TGTGCCAGCAGCTTAGTGGGGGGACAGGGAGGCACTGAAGCTTTCTTT.